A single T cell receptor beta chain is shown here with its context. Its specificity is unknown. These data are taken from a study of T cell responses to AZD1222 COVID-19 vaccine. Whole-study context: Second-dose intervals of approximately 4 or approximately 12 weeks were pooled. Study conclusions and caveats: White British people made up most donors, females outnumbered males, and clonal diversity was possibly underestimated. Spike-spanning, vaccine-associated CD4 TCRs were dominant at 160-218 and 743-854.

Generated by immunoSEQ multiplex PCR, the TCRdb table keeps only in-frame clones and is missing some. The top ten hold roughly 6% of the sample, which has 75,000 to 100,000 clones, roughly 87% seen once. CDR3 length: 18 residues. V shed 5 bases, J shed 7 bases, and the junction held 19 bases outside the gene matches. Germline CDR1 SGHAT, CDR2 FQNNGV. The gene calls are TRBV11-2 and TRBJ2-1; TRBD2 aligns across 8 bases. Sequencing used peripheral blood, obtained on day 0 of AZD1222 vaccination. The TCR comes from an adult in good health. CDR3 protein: CASSQGASGPLRQNEQFF. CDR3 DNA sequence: TGTGCCAGCAGCCAAGGGGCTAGCGGGCCCCTTCGTCAGAATGAGCAGTTCTTC.